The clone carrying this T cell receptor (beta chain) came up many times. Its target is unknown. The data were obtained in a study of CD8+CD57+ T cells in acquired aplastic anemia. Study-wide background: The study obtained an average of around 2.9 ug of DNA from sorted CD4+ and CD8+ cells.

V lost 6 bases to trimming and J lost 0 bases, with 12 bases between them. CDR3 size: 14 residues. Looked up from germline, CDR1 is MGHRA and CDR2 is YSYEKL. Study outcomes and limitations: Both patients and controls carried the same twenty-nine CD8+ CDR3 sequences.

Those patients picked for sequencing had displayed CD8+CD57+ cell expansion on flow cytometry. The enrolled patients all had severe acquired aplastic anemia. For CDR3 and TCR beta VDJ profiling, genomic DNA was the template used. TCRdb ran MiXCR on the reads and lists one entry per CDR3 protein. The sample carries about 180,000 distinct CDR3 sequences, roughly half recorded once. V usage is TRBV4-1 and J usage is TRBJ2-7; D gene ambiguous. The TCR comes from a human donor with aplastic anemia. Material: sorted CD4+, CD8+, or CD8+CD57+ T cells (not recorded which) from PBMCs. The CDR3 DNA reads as TGCGCCAGCAGTACCAATCGCCCCTCCTACGAGCAGTACTTC. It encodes CASSTNRPSYEQYF.